This is a list of T cell receptor beta chains from one sample in a study of blood T cell repertoires in COVID-19. Generated by immunoSEQ multiplex PCR, the TCRdb table keeps only in-frame clones and is missing some. The repertoire has about 55,000 clones, 87% of them found once; the top ten carry roughly 3.4%. Sequencing input: peripheral blood. These TCRs come from a man between 35 and 55 years old with COVID-19, enrolled during active disease. Each CDR3 is given with its conserved first and last residue. Each record gives: J gene, V gene, clone size, CDR3 length, D gene, CDR3 DNA, CDR3 protein. A D gene is named only where the DNA matches it firmly. Some rows have no size entry. The others give once, few or many, or a class for an expanded clone.

>TRBJ2-7|TRBV23-1|once|14|NA
TGCGCCACCCACATCCAACGACAGGACTACGAGCAGTACTTC
CATHIQRQDYEQYF
>TRBJ1-1|TRBV4-2|NA|13|NA
TGTGCCAGCAGGTCTTCCGGACAGCTTGAAGCTTTCTTT
CASRSSGQLEAFF
>TRBJ2-3|TRBV6-5|once|15|NA
TGTGCCAGCAGTCTCTATGGGGGGAGCACAGATACGCAGTATTTT
CASSLYGGSTDTQYF
>TRBJ2-1|TRBV7-9|NA|14|TRBD2
TGTGCCAGCAGCTTAATATCTAGCGGGAATGAGCAGTTCTTC
CASSLISSGNEQFF
>TRBJ2-3|TRBV7-3|NA|14|NA
TGTGCCAGCAGAGTCGGTGTGAGCACAGATACGCAGTATTTT
CASRVGVSTDTQYF
>TRBJ1-1|TRBV2|once|15|NA
TGTGCCAGCACAGAATCTAGGGGCGCGGACACTGAAGCTTTCTTT
CASTESRGADTEAFF
>TRBJ2-1|TRBV11-3|NA|14|NA
TGTGCCAGCAGCTTAGAGGCCTTATACAATGAGCAGTTCTTC
CASSLEALYNEQFF
>TRBJ2-6|TRBV5-6|NA|17|NA
TGTGCCAGCAGCCCCGGGACACATGGCTCTGGGGCCAACGTCCTGACTTTC
CASSPGTHGSGANVLTF
>TRBJ2-7|TRBV11-3|NA|15|TRBD2
TGTGCCAGCAGCTTCCTAGCGGGCCCGGATGGCGAGCAGTACTTC
CASSFLAGPDGEQYF
>TRBJ2-5|TRBV30|NA|14|NA
TGTGCCTGGAGGACAGGACCGTACCAAGAGACCCAGTACTTC
CAWRTGPYQETQYF
>TRBJ2-3|TRBV24-1|NA|15|TRBD1
TGTGCCACCAGTGCGGACAGGGCAAGCACAGATACGCAGTATTTT
CATSADRASTDTQYF
>TRBJ1-5|TRBV19|NA|15|NA
TGTGCCAGTAGTATAGCCGGGGGTGGCAATCAGCCCCAGCATTTT
CASSIAGGGNQPQHF
>TRBJ2-3|TRBV11-2|NA|13|NA
TGTGCCAGCAGTGGGTTGGGCCCAGATACGCAGTATTTT
CASSGLGPDTQYF
>TRBJ1-2|TRBV25-1|NA|13|NA
TGTGCCAGCAGTGACGCCAAGCACTATGGCTACACCTTC
CASSDAKHYGYTF
>TRBJ2-7|TRBV6-1|NA|14|TRBD2
TGTGCCAGCAGTGAATTGCAGGGAGGGTACGAGCAGTACTTC
CASSELQGGYEQYF
>TRBJ2-1|TRBV11-2|NA|17|TRBD2
TGTGCCAGCAGCTCGGCCCGGACTAGCGGGGGCTACAATGAGCAGTTCTTC
CASSSARTSGGYNEQFF
>TRBJ2-7|TRBV29-1|NA|14|TRBD1
TGCAGCGTTGAATTTGGGACAGGCTTAGACGAGCAGTACTTC
CSVEFGTGLDEQYF
>TRBJ2-4|TRBV9|NA|13|NA
TGTGCCAGCAGCGTTGGAGCTAAAAACATTCAGTACTTC
CASSVGAKNIQYF
>TRBJ2-2|TRBV2|NA|12|NA
TGTGCCAGCAGTGTCTTCACCGGGGAGCTGTTTTTT
CASSVFTGELFF
>TRBJ1-6|TRBV4-1|NA|16|NA
TGCGCCAGCAGCCCCTGGGCAGGGGAAAAAAGTTCACCCCTCCACTTT
CASSPWAGEKSSPLHF
>TRBJ1-5|TRBV4-1|NA|14|NA
TGCGCCAGCAGCCACGACAGCAGCAATCAGCCCCAGCATTTT
CASSHDSSNQPQHF
>TRBJ1-4|TRBV5-4|NA|14|NA
TGTGCCAGCAGCTTACAGGGAGGGTTTGAAAAACTGTTTTTT
CASSLQGGFEKLFF
>TRBJ1-1|TRBV2|few|13|NA
TGTGCCAGCAGACAGGAGCCGAACACTGAAGCTTTCTTT
CASRQEPNTEAFF
>TRBJ2-7|TRBV5-4|NA|14|TRBD1
TGTGCCAGCAGCTCTCACAGGGGGGACTACGAGCAGTACTTC
CASSSHRGDYEQYF
>TRBJ1-6|TRBV18|NA|16|NA
TGTGCCAGCTCACCACCCGGGGGATTGGGGAATTCACCCCTCCACTTT
CASSPPGGLGNSPLHF
>TRBJ2-1|TRBV7-9|NA|15|TRBD2
TGTGCCAGCAGCTTGGGGACTAGCGTCGACAATGAGCAGTTCTTC
CASSLGTSVDNEQFF
>TRBJ1-1|TRBV30|NA|14|TRBD1
TGTGCCTGGAGTAAACAGGGGGTCGTCACTGAAGCTTTCTTT
CAWSKQGVVTEAFF
>TRBJ2-1|TRBV6-5|NA|15|NA
TGTGCCAGCAGTTACTCAGCGGACTCCTACAATGAGCAGTTCTTC
CASSYSADSYNEQFF
>TRBJ1-4|TRBV2|NA|15|NA
TGTGCCAGCAGCCAGGGTGCATCTGCAGGCGAAAAACTGTTTTTT
CASSQGASAGEKLFF
>TRBJ2-6|TRBV3-1/TRBV3-2|NA|16|NA
TGTGCCAGCAGCCAAGCGCCAGGGTCTGGGGCCAACGTCCTGACTTTC
CASSQAPGSGANVLTF
>TRBJ1-2|TRBV3-1/TRBV3-2|NA|14|TRBD1
TGTGCCAGCAGCCATCGGACAGGGCCCTATGGCTACACCTTC
CASSHRTGPYGYTF
>TRBJ1-1|TRBV5-1|NA|14|TRBD1
TGCGCCAGCAGCTTCGGACAGGCGAACACTGAAGCTTTCTTT
CASSFGQANTEAFF
>TRBJ2-7|TRBV5-1|NA|14|TRBD1
TGCGCCAGCAGCCCACAGGGGGCTGGGTACGAGCAGTACTTC
CASSPQGAGYEQYF
>TRBJ2-2|TRBV5-5|NA|15|NA
TGTGCCAGCAGCCCCAGGGAACGGAACACCGGGGAGCTGTTTTTT
CASSPRERNTGELFF
>TRBJ2-7|TRBV19|NA|14|TRBD2
TGTGCCAGTAGTATTGCTAGCGGAAGCTACGAGCAGTACTTC
CASSIASGSYEQYF
>TRBJ2-3|TRBV12-5|NA|17|TRBD2
TGTGCTAGTGGTTTGGTAACAGTAGCGGGGGGCCCAGATACGCAGTATTTT
CASGLVTVAGGPDTQYF
>TRBJ2-3|TRBV11-3|once|15|NA
TGTGCCAGCAGCTTATCTCAGGGCACAACCAATACGCAGTATTTT
CASSLSQGTTNTQYF
>TRBJ2-3|TRBV12-3/TRBV12-4|NA|13|NA
TGTGCCAGCAGTTTCTTAGGAGGAGATACGCAGTATTTT
CASSFLGGDTQYF
>TRBJ2-7|TRBV7-8|NA|16|TRBD1
TGTGCCAGCAGCCTCGGGACAGGGGGTATTTCTTACGAGCAGTACTTC
CASSLGTGGISYEQYF